This TCR beta chain is drawn from a study of identical twins. General study findings and limits: Abundant cord blood beta clonotypes carried fewer insertions; memory repertoires showed none.

TCRdb passed the 5' RACE reads through MiXCR, listing each CDR3 protein once. The sample lists under 900,000 distinct CDR3 sequences; 15% to 20% were seen once. All of the donors were Caucasians in good health. As regards this clonotype: Its target is not known.

Germline loops: CDR1 MNHEY, CDR2 SMNVEV (reference sequence). Trimming pared 7 bases from V and 9 bases from J, leaving 22 bases between. The CDR3 covers 15 residues. These same data were also listed under a study on T cells expressing NK-cell markers. That report notes: In the group of eight sequenced donors, seven were HCMV-seropositive and one was seronegative. The CD3+CD56-NKG2C+ fraction of a few donors was likewise dominated by these clonotypes.

This TCR was recovered from a woman younger than 30 in good health. The specimen was PBMCs. This chain uses TRBV27 with TRBJ2-4, with D possibly called TRBD1 or TRBD2 (6 bases each). The CDR3 region has the DNA TGTGCCAGCACCCAAGGGGGGACACAGTTAGGCATTCAGTACTTC. It codes for CASTQGGTQLGIQYF.